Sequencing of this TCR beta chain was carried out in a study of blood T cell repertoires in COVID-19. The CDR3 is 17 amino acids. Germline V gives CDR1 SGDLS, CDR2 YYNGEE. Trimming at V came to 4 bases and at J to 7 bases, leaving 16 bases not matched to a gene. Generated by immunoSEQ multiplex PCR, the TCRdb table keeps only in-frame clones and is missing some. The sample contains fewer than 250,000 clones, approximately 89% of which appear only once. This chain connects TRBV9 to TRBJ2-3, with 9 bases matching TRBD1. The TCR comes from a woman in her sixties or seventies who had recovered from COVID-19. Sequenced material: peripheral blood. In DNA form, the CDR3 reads TGTGCCAGCAGCCCCCGTCTAGACAGGGGGGCGGATAATACGCAGTATTTT. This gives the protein CASSPRLDRGADNTQYF.